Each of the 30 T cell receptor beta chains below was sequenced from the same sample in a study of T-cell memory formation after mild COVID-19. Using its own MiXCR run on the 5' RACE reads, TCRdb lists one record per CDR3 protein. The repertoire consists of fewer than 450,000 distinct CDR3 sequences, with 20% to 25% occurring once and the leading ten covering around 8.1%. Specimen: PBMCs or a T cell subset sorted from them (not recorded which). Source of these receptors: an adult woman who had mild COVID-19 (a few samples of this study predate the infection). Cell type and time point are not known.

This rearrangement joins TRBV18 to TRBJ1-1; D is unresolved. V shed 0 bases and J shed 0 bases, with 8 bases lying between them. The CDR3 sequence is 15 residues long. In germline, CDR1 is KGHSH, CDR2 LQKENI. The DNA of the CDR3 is TGTGCCAGCTCACCACCGTCTACACTGAACACTGAAGCTTTCTTT. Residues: CASSPPSTLNTEAFF.

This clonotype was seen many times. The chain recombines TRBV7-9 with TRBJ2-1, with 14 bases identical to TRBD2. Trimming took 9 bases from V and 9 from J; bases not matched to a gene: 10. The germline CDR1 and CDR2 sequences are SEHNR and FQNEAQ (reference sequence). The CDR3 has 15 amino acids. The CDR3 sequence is CASLSGTSGSSEQFF. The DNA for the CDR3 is TGTGCCAGTCTCTCCGGGACTAGCGGGAGTAGTGAGCAGTTCTTC.

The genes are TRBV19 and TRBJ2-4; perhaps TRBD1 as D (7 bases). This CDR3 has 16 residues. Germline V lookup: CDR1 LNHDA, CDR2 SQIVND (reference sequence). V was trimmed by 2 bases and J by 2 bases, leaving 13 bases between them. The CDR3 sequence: CASSIIRGVSKNIQYF. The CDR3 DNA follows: TGTGCCAGTAGTATAATCAGGGGGGTGTCCAAAAACATTCAGTACTTC.

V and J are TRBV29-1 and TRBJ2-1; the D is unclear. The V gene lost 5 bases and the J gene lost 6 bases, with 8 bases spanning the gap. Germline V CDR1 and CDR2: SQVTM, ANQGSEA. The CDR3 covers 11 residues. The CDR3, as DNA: TGCAGCGTTCCTTTGGGCAATGAGCAGTTCTTC. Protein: CSVPLGNEQFF.

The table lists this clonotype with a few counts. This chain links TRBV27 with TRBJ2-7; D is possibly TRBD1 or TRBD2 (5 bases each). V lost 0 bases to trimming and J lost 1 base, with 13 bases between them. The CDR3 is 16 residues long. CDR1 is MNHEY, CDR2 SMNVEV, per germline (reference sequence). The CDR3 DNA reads TGTGCCAGCAGTTTATCGGTGGGGACCCTGTCCTACGAGCAGTACTTC. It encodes CASSLSVGTLSYEQYF.

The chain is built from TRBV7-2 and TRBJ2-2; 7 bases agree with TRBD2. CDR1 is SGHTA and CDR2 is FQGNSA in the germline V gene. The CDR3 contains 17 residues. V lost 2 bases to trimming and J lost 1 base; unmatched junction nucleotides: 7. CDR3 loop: CASSLMLLAVNTGELFF. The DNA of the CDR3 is TGTGCCAGCAGCTTAATGTTGCTAGCGGTGAACACCGGGGAGCTGTTTTTT.

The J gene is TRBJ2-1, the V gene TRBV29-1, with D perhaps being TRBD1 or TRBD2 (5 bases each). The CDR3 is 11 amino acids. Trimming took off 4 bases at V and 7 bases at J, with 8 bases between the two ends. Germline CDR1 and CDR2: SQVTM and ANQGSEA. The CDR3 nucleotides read TGCAGCGTTGTGGGGGTTAATGAGCAGTTCTTC. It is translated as CSVVGVNEQFF.

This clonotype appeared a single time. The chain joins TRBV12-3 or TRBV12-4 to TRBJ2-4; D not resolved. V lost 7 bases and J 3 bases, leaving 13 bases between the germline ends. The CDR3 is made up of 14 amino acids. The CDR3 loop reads CASNFSGLKNIQYF. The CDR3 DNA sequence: TGTGCCAGCAATTTTTCCGGGCTCAAAAACATTCAGTACTTC.

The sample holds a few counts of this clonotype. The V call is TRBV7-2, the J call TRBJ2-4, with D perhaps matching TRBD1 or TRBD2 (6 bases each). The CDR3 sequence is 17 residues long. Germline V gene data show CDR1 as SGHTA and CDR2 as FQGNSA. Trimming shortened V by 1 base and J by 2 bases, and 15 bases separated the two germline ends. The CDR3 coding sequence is TGTGCCAGCAGCTTAGGAGGAGGGGGAAGAACCAAAAACATTCAGTACTTC. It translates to CASSLGGGGRTKNIQYF.

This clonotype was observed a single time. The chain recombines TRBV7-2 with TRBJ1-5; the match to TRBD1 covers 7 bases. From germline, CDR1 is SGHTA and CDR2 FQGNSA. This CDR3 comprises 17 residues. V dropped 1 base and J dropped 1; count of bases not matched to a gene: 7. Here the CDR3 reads CASSLDAGGWSNQPQHF. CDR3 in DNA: TGTGCCAGCAGCTTAGATGCAGGGGGATGGAGCAATCAGCCCCAGCATTTT. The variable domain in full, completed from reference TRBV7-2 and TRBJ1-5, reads GAGVSQSPSNKVTEKGKDVELRCDPISGHTALYWYRQSLGQGLEFLIYFQGNSAPDKSGLPSDRFSAERTGGSVSTLTIQRTQQEDSAVYLCASSLDAGGWSNQPQHFGDGTRLSIL.

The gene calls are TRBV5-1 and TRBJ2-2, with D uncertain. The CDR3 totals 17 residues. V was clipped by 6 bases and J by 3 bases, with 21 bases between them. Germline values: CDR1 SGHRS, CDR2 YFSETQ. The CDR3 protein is CASIPSPTTTYTGELFF. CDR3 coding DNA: TGCGCCAGCATCCCCAGCCCCACCACCACCTACACCGGGGAGCTGTTTTTT.

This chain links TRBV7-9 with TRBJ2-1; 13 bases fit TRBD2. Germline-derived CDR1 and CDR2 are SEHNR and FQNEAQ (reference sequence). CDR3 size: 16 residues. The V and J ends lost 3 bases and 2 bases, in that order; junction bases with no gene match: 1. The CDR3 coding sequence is TGTGCCAGCAGCTTGGGACTAGCGGGGACCTACAATGAGCAGTTCTTC. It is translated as CASSLGLAGTYNEQFF.

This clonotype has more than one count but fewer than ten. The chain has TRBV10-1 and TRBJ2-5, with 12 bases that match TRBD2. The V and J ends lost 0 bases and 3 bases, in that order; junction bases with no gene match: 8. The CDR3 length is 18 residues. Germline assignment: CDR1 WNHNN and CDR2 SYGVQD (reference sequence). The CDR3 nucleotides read TGCGCCAGCAGTGAGTCGCCCGACGGACTAGCGGGGAAAGAGACCCAGTACTTC. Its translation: CASSESPDGLAGKETQYF.

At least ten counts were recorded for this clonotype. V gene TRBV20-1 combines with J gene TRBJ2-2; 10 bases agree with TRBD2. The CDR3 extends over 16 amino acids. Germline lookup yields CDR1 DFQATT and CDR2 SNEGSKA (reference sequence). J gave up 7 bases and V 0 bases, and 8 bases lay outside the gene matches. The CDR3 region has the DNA TGCAGTGCTAGAGATCGGAGCGGGAGGGCCCACGGGGAGCTGTTTTTT. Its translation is CSARDRSGRAHGELFF.

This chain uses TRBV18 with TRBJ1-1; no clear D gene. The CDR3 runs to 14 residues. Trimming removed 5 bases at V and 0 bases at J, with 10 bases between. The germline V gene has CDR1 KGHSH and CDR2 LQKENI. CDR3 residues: CASSETPMNTEAFF. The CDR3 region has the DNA TGTGCCAGCTCAGAAACGCCAATGAACACTGAAGCTTTCTTT.

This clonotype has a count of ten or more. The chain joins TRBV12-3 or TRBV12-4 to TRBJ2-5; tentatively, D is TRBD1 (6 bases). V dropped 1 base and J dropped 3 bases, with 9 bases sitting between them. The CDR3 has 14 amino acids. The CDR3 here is CASSLGDRKETQYF. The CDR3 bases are TGTGCCAGCAGTTTAGGAGACAGGAAAGAGACCCAGTACTTC.

This chain's CDR3 is CASSEREVRGPGELFF. The CDR3 DNA reads TGTGCCAGCAGTGAGCGGGAGGTCAGGGGTCCCGGGGAGCTGTTTTTT. The chain has TRBV6-1 and TRBJ2-2; TRBD2 matches 8 bases. The V gene's germline CDR1 is MNHNS and CDR2 SASEGT. The V gene end was trimmed by 3 bases and the J gene end by 6 bases; junction bases not matched to a gene: 9. This CDR3 comprises 16 residues.

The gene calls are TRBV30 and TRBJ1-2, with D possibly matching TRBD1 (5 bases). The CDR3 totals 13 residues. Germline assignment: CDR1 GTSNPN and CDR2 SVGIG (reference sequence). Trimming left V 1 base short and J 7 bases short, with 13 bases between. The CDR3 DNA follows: TGTGCCTGGAGTGGGGGGTTCCCGGGTGGCTACACCTTC. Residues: CAWSGGFPGGYTF.

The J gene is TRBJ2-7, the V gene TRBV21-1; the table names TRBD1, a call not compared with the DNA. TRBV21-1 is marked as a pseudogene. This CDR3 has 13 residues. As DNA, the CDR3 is TGTGCCAGCAGCAAAGGGGACAGCCACGAGCAGTACTTC. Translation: CASSKGDSHEQYF.

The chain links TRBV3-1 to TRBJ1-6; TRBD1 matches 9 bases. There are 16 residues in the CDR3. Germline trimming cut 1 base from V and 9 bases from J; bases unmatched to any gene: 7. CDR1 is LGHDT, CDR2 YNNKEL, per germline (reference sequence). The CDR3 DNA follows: TGTGCCAGCAGCCAAGGCCCCGGGACAGGGAGTTCACCCCTCCACTTT. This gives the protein CASSQGPGTGSSPLHF.

CDR3 bases: TGCGCCAGCAGGCGGGACCCCGCTGTGAATGAGCAGTTCTTC. Its translation: CASRRDPAVNEQFF. The genes are TRBV5-1 and TRBJ2-1; a weak D match, TRBD2 (6 bases). The germline CDR1 and CDR2 sequences are SGHRS and YFSETQ. This CDR3 region has 14 residues. With 5 bases removed from V and 7 bases from J, the gap between germline ends came to 16 bases.

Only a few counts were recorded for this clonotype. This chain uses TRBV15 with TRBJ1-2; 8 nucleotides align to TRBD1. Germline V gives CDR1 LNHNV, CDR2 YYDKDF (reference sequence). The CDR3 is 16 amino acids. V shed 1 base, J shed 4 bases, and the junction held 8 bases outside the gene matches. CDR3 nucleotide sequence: TGTGCCACCAGCAGAGGAGGGACAGGACAGATCTATGGCTACACCTTC. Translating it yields CATSRGGTGQIYGYTF.

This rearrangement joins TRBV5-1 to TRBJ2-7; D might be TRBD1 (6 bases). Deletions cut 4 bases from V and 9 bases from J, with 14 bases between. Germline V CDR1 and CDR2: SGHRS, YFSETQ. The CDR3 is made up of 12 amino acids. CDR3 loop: CASSGDKDVQYF. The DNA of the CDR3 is TGCGCCAGCAGCGGGGACAAGGACGTGCAGTACTTC.

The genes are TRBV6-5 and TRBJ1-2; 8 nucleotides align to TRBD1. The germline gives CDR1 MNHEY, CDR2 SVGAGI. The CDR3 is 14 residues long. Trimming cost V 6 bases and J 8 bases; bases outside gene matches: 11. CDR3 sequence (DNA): TGTGCCAGCAGAAAACCGGACAGGGCAGGGGGCTACACCTTC. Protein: CASRKPDRAGGYTF.

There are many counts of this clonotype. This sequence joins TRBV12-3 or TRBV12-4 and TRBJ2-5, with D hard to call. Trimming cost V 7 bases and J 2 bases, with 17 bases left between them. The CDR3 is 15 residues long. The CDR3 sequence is CASTSRWAGQETQYF. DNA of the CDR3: TGTGCCAGCACCTCCCGGTGGGCAGGACAAGAGACCCAGTACTTC.

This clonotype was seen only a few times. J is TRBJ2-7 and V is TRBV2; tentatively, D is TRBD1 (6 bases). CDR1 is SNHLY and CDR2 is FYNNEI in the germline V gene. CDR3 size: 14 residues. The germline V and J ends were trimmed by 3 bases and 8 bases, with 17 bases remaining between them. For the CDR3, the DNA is TGTGCCAGCAGTGACCAGGGGATAGGGAGTCAGCAGTACTTC. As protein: CASSDQGIGSQQYF.

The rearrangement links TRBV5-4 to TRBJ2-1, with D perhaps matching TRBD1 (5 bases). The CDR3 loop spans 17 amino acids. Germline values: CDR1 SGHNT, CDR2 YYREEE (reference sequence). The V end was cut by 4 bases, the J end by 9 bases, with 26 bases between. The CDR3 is CASSALGSRGLLIEQFF. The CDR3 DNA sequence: TGTGCCAGCAGCGCCCTGGGGTCTAGGGGATTGTTGATTGAGCAGTTCTTC. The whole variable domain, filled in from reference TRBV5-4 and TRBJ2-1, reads ETGVTQSPTHLIKTRGQQVTLRCSSQSGHNTVSWYQQALGQGPQFIFQYYREEENGRGNFPPRFSGLQFPNYSSELNVNALELDDSALYLCASSALGSRGLLIEQFFGPGTRLTVL.

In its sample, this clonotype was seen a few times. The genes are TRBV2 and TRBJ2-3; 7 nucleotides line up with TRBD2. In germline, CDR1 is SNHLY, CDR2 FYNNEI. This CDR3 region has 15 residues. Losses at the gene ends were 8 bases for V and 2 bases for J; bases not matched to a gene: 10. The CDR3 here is CASLSGSGYTDTQYF. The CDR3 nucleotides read TGTGCCAGCCTCTCGGGTAGCGGGTACACAGATACGCAGTATTTT.

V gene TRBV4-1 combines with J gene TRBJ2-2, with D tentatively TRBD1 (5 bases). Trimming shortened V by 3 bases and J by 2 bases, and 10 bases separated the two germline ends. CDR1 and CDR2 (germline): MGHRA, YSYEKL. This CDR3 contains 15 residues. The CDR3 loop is CASSQAGFNTGELFF. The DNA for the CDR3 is TGCGCCAGCAGCCAGGCAGGGTTTAACACCGGGGAGCTGTTTTTT.

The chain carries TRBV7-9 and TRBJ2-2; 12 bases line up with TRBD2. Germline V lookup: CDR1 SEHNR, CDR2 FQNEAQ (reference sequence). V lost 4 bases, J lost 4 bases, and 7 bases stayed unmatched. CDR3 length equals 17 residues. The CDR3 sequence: CASSSASSGRGTGELFF. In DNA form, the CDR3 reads TGTGCCAGCAGCTCAGCGTCTAGCGGGAGGGGCACCGGGGAGCTGTTTTTT.